Detailed here is one T cell receptor beta chain. Its antigen is still unknown. Sequencing used immunoSEQ multiplex PCR; TCRdb keeps in-frame clones, though not all of them. The table includes about 180,000 clones, around nine tenths detected once. The CDR3 runs 14 residues. Germline V lookup: CDR1 MNHEY, CDR2 SMNVEV (reference sequence). Between the trimmed V and J ends, which lost 0 bases and 3 bases, there was a span of 6 bases. The record originates from a study of Ad26.COV2.S vaccination and SARS-CoV-2 variants. General study points: Recipients of vaccine and of placebo showed similar breadth of their non-spike TCR repertoires.

This TCR was sampled from a human donor who had recovered from COVID-19. The input for sequencing was peripheral blood, taken after recovery from COVID-19. The chain recombines TRBV27 with TRBJ1-3; D remains unclear. Here the CDR3 DNA reads TGTGCCAGCAGTTTATCGGGGTATGGAAACACCATATATTTT. This codes for CASSLSGYGNTIYF.